These T cell receptor beta chains were read from a single sample in a study of T cells in Graves' hyperthyroidism and ophthalmopathy. From the multiplex PCR reads, TCRdb called clonotypes with MiXCR, one entry per CDR3 protein. The data contain about 320,000 distinct CDR3 sequences, roughly 15% of them singletons. The specimen was blood. The receptors were sampled from a man aged 25 to 40 with Graves' hyperthyroidism. CDR3s include the opening cysteine and the closing phenylalanine or tryptophan. The listing skips clone size in some rows; elsewhere it reads once, few, many or a size class.

v_call,clone_size,j_call,cdr3_aa
TRBV19,.,TRBJ1-2,CASSIGDRVTLGYTF
TRBV27,.,TRBJ2-3,CASTPRSATDTQYF
TRBV3-1,many,TRBJ2-1,CASSQGGRREEEQFF
TRBV7-8,many,TRBJ1-1,CASSLGLRTEAFF
TRBV9,few,TRBJ2-1,CASSSGQGAIGEQFF
TRBV7-9,.,TRBJ2-5,CASSFYPGGETQYF
TRBV5-1,.,TRBJ1-5,CASSFTGDQPQHF
TRBV6-2/TRBV6-3,.,TRBJ1-1,CASSPFPGMENNEPTRNTEAFF
TRBV2,.,TRBJ1-5,CASSPERGKGQPQHF
TRBV7-2,.,TRBJ1-5,CASSPGTADVYSNQPQHF
TRBV5-1,many,TRBJ1-2,CASNEEQGGVYGYTF
TRBV19,few,TRBJ1-1,CASTSALDTEAFF
TRBV5-1,many,TRBJ2-1,CASSLNSGRNEQFF
TRBV11-2,many,TRBJ2-5,CASSGTGEEETQYF
TRBV29-1,many,TRBJ1-1,CSGIRDALEAFF
TRBV20-1,few,TRBJ2-4,CSARVVAKNIQYF